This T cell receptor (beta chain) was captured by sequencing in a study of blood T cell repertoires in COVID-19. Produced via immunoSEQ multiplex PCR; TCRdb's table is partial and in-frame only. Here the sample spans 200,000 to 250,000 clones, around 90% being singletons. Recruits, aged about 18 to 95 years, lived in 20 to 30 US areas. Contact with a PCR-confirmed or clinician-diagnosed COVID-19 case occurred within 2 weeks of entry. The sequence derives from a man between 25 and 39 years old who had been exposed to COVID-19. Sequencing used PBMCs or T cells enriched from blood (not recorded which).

The CDR3 here is CASSFLDSLSSYEQYF. Written as DNA, the CDR3 is TGCGCCAGCAGCTTTCTGGACAGCCTTAGCTCCTACGAGCAGTACTTC. The genes are TRBV5-1 and TRBJ2-7, with D possibly matching TRBD1 (6 bases). Trimming left V 2 bases short and J 0 bases short, with 15 bases between. CDR1 and CDR2 from the germline V gene are SGHRS and YFSETQ. The CDR3 is 16 amino acids.